The 31 T cell receptor beta chains presented below share a single source sample, sequenced in a study of cytomegalovirus exposure and HLA in healthy donors. Primers: 60 Vbeta forward and 13 Jbeta reverse. The data were produced by immunoSEQ multiplex PCR, yet TCRdb's version contains in-frame clones alone and is incomplete. The data show about 140,000 clones, around 75% seen once. Sequenced input: PBMCs. The receptor source for this set is a man in his forties or fifties in good health and CMV-seronegative.

The rearrangement uses TRBV18 and TRBJ1-5; TRBD1 matches 10 bases. CDR1 and CDR2 (germline): KGHSH, LQKENI. Trimming at V came to 3 bases and at J to 4 bases, leaving 9 bases not matched to a gene. The length of the CDR3 is 17 residues. This CDR3 reads CASSPSTGGVANQPQHF. The CDR3 DNA reads TGTGCCAGCTCACCCTCGACAGGGGGCGTAGCAAATCAGCCCCAGCATTTT.

The chain recombines TRBV7-6 with TRBJ2-2, with 14 bases fitting TRBD2. The V gene's germline CDR1 is SGHVS and CDR2 FNYEAQ. Trimming removed 5 bases from V and 3 bases from J; junction bases left unmatched: 8. This CDR3 has 18 residues. The CDR3: CASSPGLAGGLDTGELFF. The DNA of the CDR3 is TGTGCCAGCAGCCCCGGACTAGCGGGAGGATTAGACACCGGGGAGCTGTTTTTT. Full variable domain (outside the CDR3, taken from reference TRBV7-6 and TRBJ2-2): GAGVSQSPRYKVTKRGQDVALRCDPISGHVSLYWYRQALGQGPEFLTYFNYEAQQDKSGLPNDRFSAERPEGSISTLTIQRTEQRDSAMYRCASSPGLAGGLDTGELFFGEGSRLTVL.

The chain uses TRBV11-3 and TRBJ2-2, with 11 bases lining up with TRBD2. Trimming at V came to 2 bases and at J to 1 base, leaving 3 bases not matched to a gene. Germline assignment: CDR1 SGHNT and CDR2 YENEEA. The CDR3 covers 17 residues. The CDR3 region is CASSLSGLAVNTGELFF. The CDR3 DNA follows: TGTGCCAGCAGCTTATCGGGACTAGCGGTGAACACCGGGGAGCTGTTTTTT.

V and J are TRBV7-2 and TRBJ2-7, with 9 bases matching TRBD2. CDR1 is SGHTA and CDR2 is FQGNSA in the germline V gene. The CDR3 is 14 amino acids. J gave up 5 bases and V 8 bases, and 10 bases lay outside the gene matches. CDR3 nucleotide sequence: TGTGCCAGCCAAGGGGCGGGAGGGCCAAACGAGCAGTACTTC. Residues: CASQGAGGPNEQYF.

The chain recombines TRBV4-1 with TRBJ2-5, with 11 bases aligning to TRBD2. Trimming took 0 bases from V and 5 from J; bases not matched to a gene: 11. The CDR3 sequence is 18 residues long. Germline CDR1 MGHRA, CDR2 YSYEKL. CDR3 protein: CASSQDVAGGPGRETQYF. CDR3 nucleotide sequence: TGCGCCAGCAGCCAAGATGTAGCGGGGGGGCCGGGGCGGGAGACCCAGTACTTC.

The rearrangement uses TRBV7-9 and TRBJ2-3; D may be TRBD2 (5 bases). Trimming pared 4 bases from V and 0 bases from J, leaving 8 bases between. This CDR3 comprises 14 residues. In germline, CDR1 is SEHNR, CDR2 FQNEAQ (reference sequence). The CDR3 sequence: CASSSPGSTDTQYF. The CDR3 DNA sequence: TGTGCCAGCAGCTCCCCGGGGAGCACAGATACGCAGTATTTT.

The J gene is TRBJ2-6, the V gene TRBV6-1; the D gene is possibly TRBD1 (6 bases). The CDR3 covers 16 residues. The germline V and J ends were trimmed by 0 bases and 4 bases, with 10 bases remaining between them. Looked up from germline, CDR1 is MNHNS and CDR2 is SASEGT. CDR3 nucleotides: TGTGCCAGCAGTGAAGCTACAGGGTCCGGGGCCAACGTCCTGACTTTC. Translated: CASSEATGSGANVLTF.

This clone was seen only a few times. The V and J genes are TRBV11-1 and TRBJ2-7; 8 nucleotides agree with TRBD1. Germline CDR1 is SGHAT and CDR2 is FQDESV (reference sequence). The CDR3 length is 14 residues. V trimming: 4 bases; J trimming: 1 base; junction bases outside the gene matches: 3. Written as DNA, the CDR3 is TGTGCCAGCAGCTGGGACAGGAGTTCCTACGAGCAGTACTTC. This encodes CASSWDRSSYEQYF. Looking up the rest from reference TRBV11-1 and TRBJ2-7 gives the full variable domain: EAEVAQSPRYKITEKSQAVAFWCDPISGHATLYWYRQILGQGPELLVQFQDESVVDDSQLPKDRFSAERLKGVDSTLKIQPAELGDSAMYLCASSWDRSSYEQYFGPGTRLTVT.

The V and J genes are TRBV11-3 and TRBJ2-5; tentative D call: TRBD2 (6 bases). Between the trimmed V and J ends, which lost 0 bases and 2 bases, there was a span of 13 bases. The CDR3 extends over 16 amino acids. Per germline, CDR1 SGHNT and CDR2 YENEEA. The CDR3 nucleotides are TGTGCCAGCAGCTTAGATCGACAGCGGGTACAAGAGACCCAGTACTTC. It translates to CASSLDRQRVQETQYF. Together with reference TRBV11-3 and TRBJ2-5, the CDR3 gives the full variable domain: EAGVVQSPRYKIIEKKQPVAFWCNPISGHNTLYWYLQNLGQGPELLIRYENEEAVDDSQLPKDRFSAERLKGVDSTLKIQPAELGDSAVYLCASSLDRQRVQETQYFGPGTRLLVL.

The chain couples TRBV4-1 to TRBJ1-5; perhaps TRBD1 as D (5 bases). This CDR3 is 16 amino acids long. Trimming cost V 4 bases and J 0 bases, with 13 bases left between them. Germline V gene sequence: CDR1 MGHRA, CDR2 YSYEKL. This CDR3 is CASSRPDSHSNQPQHF. CDR3 DNA: TGCGCCAGCAGCCGCCCCGACAGCCATAGCAATCAGCCCCAGCATTTT.

This rearrangement joins TRBV9 to TRBJ2-5; D perhaps matches TRBD2 (5 bases). V dropped 2 bases and J dropped 4 bases, with 21 bases sitting between them. Germline-derived CDR1 and CDR2 are SGDLS and YYNGEE. This CDR3 spans 17 amino acids. In nucleotides, the CDR3 is TGTGCCAGCAGCGTGTCACCACAGCTAGCCGTAGGAGAGACCCAGTACTTC. This encodes CASSVSPQLAVGETQYF.

The rearrangement uses TRBV5-1 and TRBJ1-2; D ambiguous. CDR3 length: 15 residues. With 0 bases removed from V and 4 bases from J, the gap between germline ends came to 13 bases. Germline CDR1 reads SGHRS; CDR2 reads YFSETQ. In nucleotides, the CDR3 is TGCGCCAGCAGCTTGGCGGGGATTGAGTCCTATGGCTACACCTTC. It yields the protein CASSLAGIESYGYTF.

This chain uses TRBV6-4 with TRBJ1-2, with 7 bases fitting TRBD1. J was trimmed by 4 bases and V by 5 bases; bases with no gene match: 10. The CDR3 is made up of 15 amino acids. Germline V gene data show CDR1 as MRHNA and CDR2 as SNTAGT. Written as DNA, the CDR3 is TGTGCCAGCAGTCAAACCGGGACAGCGGGCTATGGCTACACCTTC. Its protein product is CASSQTGTAGYGYTF.

This clone was recorded only once. V usage is TRBV6-5 and J usage is TRBJ2-2, with a tentative D call TRBD2 (5 bases). CDR3 length: 13 residues. Germline assignment: CDR1 MNHEY and CDR2 SVGAGI. Deletions cut 6 bases from V and 8 bases from J, with 13 bases between. The CDR3 sequence is CASSSLGGGELFF. The CDR3, as DNA: TGTGCCAGCAGCTCCCTCGGCGGGGGGGAGCTGTTTTTT.

The chain links TRBV29-1 to TRBJ2-1, with 7 bases aligning to TRBD1. V gave up 6 bases and J gave up 2 bases; unmatched junction bases: 7. This CDR3 contains 14 residues. Looked up from germline, CDR1 is SQVTM and CDR2 is ANQGSEA. The CDR3 DNA sequence: TGCAGCGTCCCGGGGCAGGGGGCCTACAATGAGCAGTTCTTC. Its translation is CSVPGQGAYNEQFF.

The chain recombines TRBV5-6 with TRBJ2-3; 14 nucleotides align to TRBD2. The CDR3 extends over 14 amino acids. Germline CDR1 reads SGHDT; CDR2 reads YYEEEE. Germline trimming cut 4 bases from V and 6 bases from J; bases unmatched to any gene: 1. The CDR3 sequence is CASSRLAGGDTQYF. CDR3 nucleotides: TGTGCCAGCAGCCGACTAGCGGGGGGGGATACGCAGTATTTT. The full variable domain, in which reference TRBV5-6 and TRBJ2-3 provide the parts outside the CDR3, is DAGVTQSPTHLIKTRGQQVTLRCSPKSGHDTVSWYQQALGQGPQFIFQYYEEEERQRGNFPDRFSGHQFPNYSSELNVNALLLGDSALYLCASSRLAGGDTQYFGPGTRLTVL.

A few counts support this clone. The chain's CDR3 is CASSSRGANYGYTF. The CDR3 coding sequence is TGTGCCAGCAGCTCGCGGGGGGCTAACTATGGCTACACCTTC. The V gene is TRBV7-9, the J gene TRBJ1-2; a possible D gene is TRBD1 (5 bases). The germline V gene has CDR1 SEHNR and CDR2 FQNEAQ (reference sequence). V was pared by 4 bases and J by 0 bases, with 9 bases between. This CDR3 is 14 amino acids long.

This clone was picked up a small number of times. This chain links TRBV5-4 with TRBJ2-3; TRBD1 matches 7 bases. Germline V lookup: CDR1 SGHNT, CDR2 YYREEE (reference sequence). V shed 5 bases, J shed 4 bases, and the junction held 7 bases outside the gene matches. CDR3 length equals 14 residues. CDR3 region: CASRLFQGADTQYF. CDR3 bases: TGTGCCAGCAGGCTATTCCAGGGGGCAGATACGCAGTATTTT.

The V gene is TRBV30, the J gene TRBJ2-7; D uncertain. Germline V lookup: CDR1 GTSNPN, CDR2 SVGIG (reference sequence). V was pared by 0 bases and J by 7 bases, with 16 bases between. The CDR3 contains 14 residues. CDR3 sequence: CAWSVLSSSAEQYF. The CDR3 DNA sequence: TGTGCCTGGAGTGTACTATCTTCCTCTGCGGAGCAGTACTTC.

The V call is TRBV27, the J call TRBJ2-2; D is uncertain. Trimming pared 6 bases from V and 6 bases from J, leaving 8 bases between. Germline values: CDR1 MNHEY, CDR2 SMNVEV (reference sequence). This CDR3 region has 12 residues. The CDR3 region has the DNA TGTGCCAGCAGCCCCCCGTCCGGGGAGCTGTTTTTT. Its protein is CASSPPSGELFF.

This clone was observed a few times. This rearrangement joins TRBV6-1 to TRBJ2-7; D perhaps matches TRBD1 (5 bases). Trimming cost V 8 bases and J 2 bases, with 19 bases left between them. Germline assignment: CDR1 MNHNS and CDR2 SASEGT. The length of the CDR3 is 15 residues. The chain's CDR3 is CASVSHPDRTYEQYF. Here the CDR3 DNA reads TGTGCCAGCGTATCTCACCCAGACAGAACCTACGAGCAGTACTTC.

Only a few counts were recorded for this clone. J is TRBJ1-2 and V is TRBV9, with D possibly matching TRBD1 (5 bases). The CDR3 totals 15 residues. Germline V gene lookup returns CDR1 SGDLS and CDR2 YYNGEE. With 3 bases removed from V and 1 base from J, the gap between germline ends came to 13 bases. CDR3 region: CASSEGKTINYGYTF. CDR3 coding DNA: TGTGCCAGCAGCGAGGGGAAGACGATTAACTATGGCTACACCTTC.

The chain couples TRBV28 to TRBJ2-7; 7 bases are a match to TRBD1. Per the germline V gene, CDR1 is MDHEN and CDR2 is SYDVKM. Trimming cost V 3 bases and J 1 base; bases outside gene matches: 9. The CDR3 loop spans 16 amino acids. The chain's CDR3 is CASSLLGAGGSYEQYF. The CDR3 DNA follows: TGTGCCAGCAGTTTGTTAGGGGCAGGGGGATCCTACGAGCAGTACTTC.

The chain recombines TRBV6-5 with TRBJ2-7; 7 positions agree with TRBD2. J was trimmed by 4 bases and V by 2 bases; bases with no gene match: 2. Germline V CDR1 and CDR2: MNHEY, SVGAGI. The CDR3 has 13 amino acids. The DNA for the CDR3 is TGTGCCAGCAGTTACGAAGCGGGGTACGAGCAGTACTTC. Translated: CASSYEAGYEQYF.

This sequence joins TRBV5-4 and TRBJ2-1; 7 bases match TRBD2. The CDR3 is 16 residues long. Germline trimming cut 1 base from V and 8 bases from J; bases unmatched to any gene: 12. The germline gives CDR1 SGHNT, CDR2 YYREEE (reference sequence). CDR3 bases: TGTGCCAGCAGCTTGATGGTTGCGGGGGAGACGGATGAGCAGTTCTTC. As protein: CASSLMVAGETDEQFF.

V and J are TRBV30 and TRBJ2-5; tentative D call: TRBD2 (5 bases). Judging by the DNA end, TRBJ2-7 fits better; the J call may be wrong. Germline V gene sequence: CDR1 GTSNPN, CDR2 SVGIG (reference sequence). This CDR3 contains 14 residues. The CDR3 is CAWSVQLGSYEQYF. The CDR3 DNA sequence: TGTGCCTGGAGTGTACAACTAGGGTCCTACGAGCAGTACTTC.

The V call is TRBV29-1, the J call TRBJ1-1; D is perhaps TRBD1 (6 bases). The CDR3 is made up of 14 amino acids. Germline V CDR1 and CDR2: SQVTM, ANQGSEA. With 4 bases removed from V and 2 bases from J, the gap between germline ends came to 14 bases. CDR3 loop: CSVVPGTRNTEAFF. CDR3 in DNA: TGCAGCGTTGTCCCCGGGACAAGAAACACTGAAGCTTTCTTT. The variable domain in full, with the rest retrieved from reference TRBV29-1 and TRBJ1-1, is SAVISQKPSRDICQRGTSLTIQCQVDSQVTMMFWYRQQPGQSLTLIATANQGSEATYESGFVIDKFPISRPNLTFSTLTVSNMSPEDSSIYLCSVVPGTRNTEAFFGQGTRLTVV.

J is TRBJ1-6 and V is TRBV7-2; the D gene is possibly TRBD1 (5 bases). Per germline, CDR1 SGHTA and CDR2 FQGNSA. V was cut by 5 bases and J by 6 bases, with 8 bases left in between. The CDR3 has 13 residues. CDR3 sequence (DNA): TGTGCCAGCAGCCCCGGGGGTAATTCACCCCTCCACTTT. This sequence encodes CASSPGGNSPLHF.

The rearrangement links TRBV4-3 to TRBJ2-5, with D uncertain. V was cut by 0 bases and J by 3 bases, with 8 bases left in between. The CDR3 contains 14 residues. Germline V lookup: CDR1 LGHNA, CDR2 YSLEER. The DNA for the CDR3 is TGCGCCAGCAGCCAAGACAGAACAGAAGAGACCCAGTACTTC. Translating gives CASSQDRTEETQYF.

This clone was detected only once. The V and J genes are TRBV19 and TRBJ1-5; D is perhaps TRBD1 (6 bases). The germline V and J ends were trimmed by 5 bases and 0 bases, with 14 bases remaining between them. This CDR3 has 16 residues. In germline, CDR1 is LNHDA, CDR2 SQIVND (reference sequence). CDR3 nucleotides: TGTGCCAGTAGTGACCCGGACAGCTATAGCAATCAGCCCCAGCATTTT. Translated, it gives CASSDPDSYSNQPQHF.

V usage is TRBV30 and J usage is TRBJ2-6; D perhaps matches TRBD2 (5 bases). Trimming left V 2 bases short and J 0 bases short, with 8 bases between. Germline lookup yields CDR1 GTSNPN and CDR2 SVGIG (reference sequence). CDR3 length: 15 residues. This CDR3 reads CAWSSGSSGANVLTF. As DNA, the CDR3 is TGTGCCTGGAGTTCGGGGTCCTCTGGGGCCAACGTCCTGACTTTC.